The rows below give T cell receptor beta chains drawn from one sample of a study of blood T cell repertoires in COVID-19. Sequencing used immunoSEQ multiplex PCR; TCRdb keeps in-frame clones, though not all of them. The table has about 53,000 clones, approximately 92% seen once. Material for sequencing was peripheral blood. These receptors came from a man aged 60 to 75 with active COVID-19. Both conserved end residues are part of each CDR3. Fields, in order: J gene, D gene, clone size, V gene, CDR3 DNA, CDR3 protein. The D gene is left open where the match is weak. The size of a clone is reported for some rows only, either as once, few or many, or as a class for expanded clones.

TRBJ1-2 | - | - | TRBV4-1 | TGCGCCAGCAGCCAAGGGGGCTGGGGCTATGGCTACACCTTC | CASSQGGWGYGYTF
TRBJ2-7 | - | - | TRBV19 | TGTGCCAGTCAGAACACAGGGTCTCTTCAGTCCGAGCAGTACTTC | CASQNTGSLQSEQYF
TRBJ1-4 | - | - | TRBV7-9 | TGTGCCAGCAGCTTATTTCTGGGAGGCGATGAAAAACTGTTTTTT | CASSLFLGGDEKLFF
TRBJ2-5 | - | - | TRBV7-2 | TGTGCCAGCAGCCCGTGGGGGGAAGGGACCCAGTACTTC | CASSPWGEGTQYF
TRBJ2-2 | TRBD1 | once | TRBV18 | TGTGCCAGCTCACTATTCACAGGGGGCGCACAATCCAACGGGGAGCTGTTTTTT | CASSLFTGGAQSNGELFF
TRBJ1-4 | - | - | TRBV9 | TGTGCCAGCAGCGTGAGGGCATATGACATCACTGAAAAACTGTTTTTT | CASSVRAYDITEKLFF
TRBJ2-3 | TRBD2 | - | TRBV28 | TGTGCCAGCAGTATCGGACTAGACTCCCATACGCAGTATTTT | CASSIGLDSHTQYF
TRBJ2-1 | TRBD2 | - | TRBV27 | TGTGCCAGCAGTTTATTGCGGGAGTGGGGTGAGCAGTTCTTC | CASSLLREWGEQFF
TRBJ1-6 | TRBD1 | - | TRBV7-2 | TGTGCCAGCAGCTTAGTCCAGGGGGTTTCACCCCTCCACTTT | CASSLVQGVSPLHF
TRBJ2-1 | TRBD2 | few | TRBV7-2 | TGTGCCAGCAGCTCAGGCCTCCTAGCGGGAGCTGTTATCGATGAGCAGTTCTTC | CASSSGLLAGAVIDEQFF
TRBJ2-1 | - | - | TRBV6-5 | TGTGCCAGCAGTTACTCAGGAGGCGTTGAGCAGTTCTTC | CASSYSGGVEQFF
TRBJ2-5 | TRBD1 | - | TRBV2 | TGTGCCAGCAGTACACAGGGGGTTGGCGAGACCCAGTACTTC | CASSTQGVGETQYF
TRBJ2-7 | - | - | TRBV19 | TGTGCCAGTAGTATAGGCGGGGAGAAGCAGTACTTC | CASSIGGEKQYF
TRBJ1-1 | - | - | TRBV6-5 | TGTGCCAGCAGGCAGGGTCCGAACACTGAAGCTTTCTTT | CASRQGPNTEAFF
TRBJ2-5 | TRBD2 | - | TRBV5-1 | TGCGCCAGCAGCTCCGGGACTACCTACCAAGAGACCCAGTACTTC | CASSSGTTYQETQYF
TRBJ1-1 | TRBD1 | few | TRBV7-6 | TGTGCCAGCAGCTTCGATCCCGGGACAGGGGGATACACTGAAGCTTTCTTT | CASSFDPGTGGYTEAFF
TRBJ2-2 | TRBD1 | - | TRBV27 | TGTGCCAGCAGGGACAGGGGGCTTCTAGGCACCGGGGAGCTGTTTTTT | CASRDRGLLGTGELFF
TRBJ1-5 | - | - | TRBV19 | TGTGCCAGTAGTGGAAGGAGCTCTAATCAGCCCCAGCATTTT | CASSGRSSNQPQHF
TRBJ2-5 | - | - | TRBV12-3/TRBV12-4 | TGTGCCAGCAGTATACTTATTAGGACCCAGTACTTC | CASSILIRTQYF
TRBJ1-1 | - | - | TRBV19 | TGTGCCAGTAGTATAGAGGGTCACAGTTTCACTGAAGCTTTCTTT | CASSIEGHSFTEAFF
TRBJ2-1 | TRBD2 | - | TRBV10-3 | TGTGCCATCAGTGACGGACTAGCGGGAGGCCAAGAGCAGTTCTTC | CAISDGLAGGQEQFF